This T cell receptor beta chain is from a study of shared clonotypes between healthy human individuals. Study outcomes and limitations: Collection of samples was limited to blood; tissue repertoires likely differ.

Note on this clone: Its antigen remains unknown.

Splitting of each subset's genomic DNA was done evenly across several immunoSEQ plates. Measured with immunoSEQ multiplex PCR; TCRdb has only the in-frame clones, and not every one. The sample lists over 2 million clones, over 85% occurring once. This clonotype originated in a man in his late teens or twenties in good health. The material sequenced was naive CD4+ T cells sorted from blood. Subset: CD45RA+ positively selected.

As DNA, the CDR3 is TGCGCCAGCAGCTTGGAGGGTCGGAACACAGATACGCAGTATTTT. It is translated as CASSLEGRNTDTQYF. The J gene is TRBJ2-3, the V gene TRBV5-1; D ambiguous. The CDR3 totals 15 residues. CDR1 and CDR2 (germline): SGHRS, YFSETQ. V was clipped by 0 bases and J by 2 bases, with 10 bases between them.